This TCR beta chain was recorded in a study of vaccination and CD4 T cells after COVID-19. Study in general: Two of the convalescents were Hispanic, and the group consisted of six males and four females. Median time from COVID diagnosis to post-COVID sampling was roughly 100 days (35 to 161).

TCRdb reanalysed the PCR reads using MiXCR and keeps one entry per CDR3 protein. The data contain tens of thousands of distinct CDR3 sequences, 50% to 65% of them singletons. In the case of this clonotype: Its antigen is undetermined.

General study findings and limits: Convalescent patients displayed spike mono-reactivity in 304 of 307 vaccine-specific clones.

This specimen was CD4+ T cells from blood, taken before SARS-CoV-2 vaccination. This receptor was identified in a human donor who had recovered from COVID-19.

The CDR3 DNA sequence: TGTGCCAGCAGTTACCTCGGGACTAGCGGGAAATTTAACGAGCAGTACTTC. It specifies CASSYLGTSGKFNEQYF. This chain connects TRBV6-2 or TRBV6-3 to TRBJ2-7; 13 bases line up with TRBD2. Germline V gives CDR1 MNHEY, CDR2 SVGEGT. Losses at the gene ends were 2 bases for V and 5 bases for J; bases not matched to a gene: 9. The CDR3 has 17 amino acids.